Below are 28 T cell receptor beta chains sequenced from a single sample in a study of shared clonotypes between healthy human individuals. TCRdb's copy holds only in-frame clones and misses some; the assay was immunoSEQ multiplex PCR. The table has over 750,000 clones, approximately 96% seen once; the top ten hold over 0.2%. Positively selected for CCR7, the CD45RO-negative cells used as naive CD8 cells excluded terminally differentiated effector memory CD45RA+ cells. The specimen was naive CD8+ T cells sorted from blood. The receptors derive from a man aged 25 to 40 in good health.

V usage is TRBV14 and J usage is TRBJ2-7, with 11 bases matching TRBD1. Losses at the gene ends were 1 base for V and 10 bases for J; bases not matched to a gene: 9. The CDR3 runs 15 residues. Germline values: CDR1 SGHDN, CDR2 FVKESK. This chain's CDR3 is CASSQAGTGGWFQYF. Here the CDR3 DNA reads TGTGCCAGCAGCCAAGCCGGGACAGGGGGATGGTTCCAGTACTTC.

The chain has TRBV7-9 and TRBJ1-1; TRBD1 matches 9 bases. The CDR3 is 17 amino acids. Germline loops: CDR1 SEHNR, CDR2 FQNEAQ (reference sequence). Losses at the gene ends were 5 bases for V and 0 bases for J; bases not matched to a gene: 10. The CDR3 bases are TGTGCCAGCAGCCCCTATCCTGGGACAGGGATGAACACTGAAGCTTTCTTT. It specifies CASSPYPGTGMNTEAFF.

This chain connects TRBV9 to TRBJ2-1, with 7 nucleotides matching TRBD2. V lost 4 bases and J lost 7; bases outside the gene matches: 14. The CDR3 has 16 residues. Germline V gene data show CDR1 as SGDLS and CDR2 as YYNGEE. CDR3 in amino acids: CASSPRGSIAVNEQFF. As DNA, the CDR3 is TGTGCCAGCAGCCCGCGCGGGAGTATTGCGGTGAATGAGCAGTTCTTC.

This clone appeared once. At one end the junction does not follow the germline gene, possibly because of a read error. This sequence joins TRBV9 and TRBJ2-7, with 7 bases aligning to TRBD2. Germline CDR1 and CDR2: SGDLS and YYNGEE. The CDR3 length is 14 residues. The CDR3 region has the DNA TGTGCCAGCAGTGAGGGAGGGACTCCAAGCCAGCAGTGCTTC. Translated: CASSEGGTPSQQCF.

This clone is a singleton in its sample. V gene TRBV29-1 combines with J gene TRBJ2-7, with TRBD1 as a possible D gene (5 bases). This CDR3 is built from 15 residues. The germline V and J ends were trimmed by 1 base and 4 bases, with 17 bases remaining between them. Germline V gives CDR1 SQVTM, CDR2 ANQGSEA. CDR3 sequence (DNA): TGCAGCGTTGAAGCCCCAGGGCAGAACTCTTACGAGCAGTACTTC. It yields the protein CSVEAPGQNSYEQYF.

The J gene is TRBJ2-7, the V gene TRBV9; 9 bases align to TRBD1. The trim removed 4 bases at V and 2 bases at J, leaving 10 bases unmatched. Germline lookup yields CDR1 SGDLS and CDR2 YYNGEE. The CDR3 has 16 residues. The CDR3 DNA follows: TGTGCCAGCAGCTTCGGACCCGGGACAGGGACCTACGAGCAGTACTTC. This translates into CASSFGPGTGTYEQYF.

This clone was observed a single time. The rearrangement uses TRBV28 and TRBJ2-7; either TRBD1 or TRBD2 may supply D (6 bases each). CDR3 length equals 13 residues. Germline V gene sequence: CDR1 MDHEN, CDR2 SYDVKM. Trimming removed 8 bases from V and 0 bases from J, with 11 bases in between. The CDR3 DNA follows: TGTGCCAGCGGCGGGACAATCTCCTACGAGCAGTACTTC. Protein: CASGGTISYEQYF.

The chain employs TRBV29-1 and TRBJ1-4, with no clear D. In germline, CDR1 is SQVTM, CDR2 ANQGSEA. Trimming removed 4 bases from V and 3 bases from J, with 6 bases in between. CDR3 length: 12 residues. The CDR3 DNA reads as TGCAGCGTTGCCCCCTCTAATGAAAAACTGTTTTTT. It is translated as CSVAPSNEKLFF.

This chain links TRBV6-1 with TRBJ2-7; no firm D call. V lost 7 bases and J 6 bases, leaving 10 bases between the germline ends. Germline V gene lookup returns CDR1 MNHNS and CDR2 SASEGT. This CDR3 contains 11 residues. The DNA for the CDR3 is TGTGCCAGCACCTCCTTGTCCGAGCAGTACTTC. It specifies CASTSLSEQYF.

The chain joins TRBV18 to TRBJ2-7; the D is unclear. The V gene lost 0 bases and the J gene lost 2 bases, with 8 bases spanning the gap. This CDR3 contains 14 residues. Germline values: CDR1 KGHSH, CDR2 LQKENI. CDR3 sequence: CASSPPSPPYEQYF. The CDR3 bases are TGTGCCAGCTCACCACCGTCCCCCCCCTACGAGCAGTACTTC.

V usage is TRBV9 and J usage is TRBJ2-1; 7 nucleotides match TRBD2. V lost 4 bases to trimming and J lost 4 bases; unmatched junction nucleotides: 11. The CDR3 runs to 16 residues. Per the germline V gene, CDR1 is SGDLS and CDR2 is YYNGEE. The CDR3 loop reads CASSPDLGGLYNEQFF. The CDR3 DNA reads as TGTGCCAGCAGCCCCGATTTGGGAGGGCTATACAATGAGCAGTTCTTC.

This chain uses TRBV9 with TRBJ2-4; 8 nucleotides align to TRBD2. Germline CDR1 reads SGDLS; CDR2 reads YYNGEE. This CDR3 comprises 15 residues. Losses at the gene ends were 4 bases for V and 9 bases for J; bases not matched to a gene: 12. The CDR3 loop is CASSPPGLGGSIQYF. CDR3 DNA: TGTGCCAGCAGCCCCCCGGGACTAGGTGGTAGCATTCAGTACTTC.

The rearrangement links TRBV13 to TRBJ2-1, with 7 bases matching TRBD2. The ends lost 4 bases at V and 1 base at J; junction bases unmatched: 19. The CDR3 has 20 amino acids. CDR1 is PRHDT and CDR2 is FYEKMQ in the germline V gene (reference sequence). CDR3 bases: TGTGCCAGCAGCTCCCCGACTAGCACAACCTCCCCCCCGTCCTACAATGAGCAGTTCTTC. This translates into CASSSPTSTTSPPSYNEQFF. The variable domain in full, with the rest retrieved from reference TRBV13 and TRBJ2-1, is AAGVIQSPRHLIKEKRETATLKCYPIPRHDTVYWYQQGPGQDPQFLISFYEKMQSDKGSIPDRFSAQQFSDYHSELNMSSLELGDSALYFCASSSPTSTTSPPSYNEQFFGPGTRLTVL.

V is TRBV5-4 and J is TRBJ2-3; 11 nucleotides line up with TRBD2. With 3 bases clipped from V and 5 bases from J, the junction kept 8 bases outside the gene matches. The V gene's germline CDR1 is SGHNT and CDR2 YYREEE (reference sequence). This CDR3 region has 16 residues. CDR3 DNA sequence: TGTGCCAGCAGCTCCGAGCCGACTAGCGGGATAGATACGCAGTATTTT. Protein product: CASSSEPTSGIDTQYF.

The chain carries TRBV7-8 and TRBJ2-3; unclear D gene. Trimming removed 5 bases from V and 6 bases from J, with 6 bases in between. Germline-derived CDR1 and CDR2 are SGHVS and FQNEAQ. The CDR3 sequence is 11 residues long. In DNA form, the CDR3 reads TGTGCCAGCAGCGCAGAGGATACGCAGTATTTT. Protein: CASSAEDTQYF. The full variable domain, completed using reference TRBV7-8 and TRBJ2-3, is GAGVSQSPRYKVAKRGQDVALRCDPISGHVSLFWYQQALGQGPEFLTYFQNEAQLDKSGLPSDRFFAERPEGSVSTLKIQRTQQEDSAVYLCASSAEDTQYFGPGTRLTVL.

The chain has TRBV6-1 and TRBJ2-2, with D hard to call. V lost 7 bases to trimming and J lost 0 bases, with 12 bases between them. Germline CDR1 and CDR2: MNHNS and SASEGT. The CDR3 extends over 15 amino acids. CDR3 region: CASNVGFANTGELFF. DNA of the CDR3: TGTGCCAGCAATGTAGGTTTCGCGAACACCGGGGAGCTGTTTTTT.

Concerning this clone itself: The junction differs from germline at one of its ends, possibly a read error. The rearrangement links TRBV7-7 to TRBJ2-1; the D gene is possibly TRBD2 (7 bases). From germline, CDR1 is SSHAT and CDR2 FNYEAQ (reference sequence). The CDR3 is 19 amino acids. In DNA, the CDR3 is TGTGCTAGCAGCTTAGGCTCGGGAGGCTTAAGGGGGTCCTACAATGAGCAGTTCTTC. This gives the protein CASSLGSGGLRGSYNEQFF.

The J gene is TRBJ2-1, the V gene TRBV29-1; D is unclear. The CDR3 consists of 15 residues. V shed 0 bases and J shed 2 bases, with 11 bases lying between them. CDR1 and CDR2 from the germline V gene are SQVTM and ANQGSEA. Here the CDR3 reads CSVEDLGNTYNEQFF. The CDR3 bases are TGCAGCGTTGAAGACCTGGGGAACACCTACAATGAGCAGTTCTTC.

V and J are TRBV7-8 and TRBJ2-3; no clear D. The V gene lost 7 bases and the J gene lost 0 bases, with 14 bases spanning the gap. Germline loops: CDR1 SGHVS, CDR2 FQNEAQ. The CDR3 runs to 15 residues. The CDR3, as DNA: TGTGCCAGCATGACCCAACCTACTAGCACAGATACGCAGTATTTT. The encoded protein is CASMTQPTSTDTQYF.

V gene TRBV27 combines with J gene TRBJ2-7; D tentatively reads TRBD1 or TRBD2 (5 bases each). V lost 6 bases to trimming and J lost 0 bases, with 9 bases between them. The CDR3 spans 13 residues. Germline lookup yields CDR1 MNHEY and CDR2 SMNVEV (reference sequence). CDR3 DNA sequence: TGTGCCAGCAGGGGGGATTTCTCCTACGAGCAGTACTTC. This translates into CASRGDFSYEQYF.

The chain combines TRBV4-1 with TRBJ2-3, with TRBD2 matching over 10 bases. The CDR3 sequence is 16 residues long. Germline V gene data show CDR1 as MGHRA and CDR2 as YSYEKL. Unmatched junction bases numbered 3, after V lost 1 base and J lost 2 bases. The CDR3 here is CASSQVSGRITDTQYF. The CDR3 nucleotides are TGCGCCAGCAGCCAAGTTAGCGGGAGGATCACAGATACGCAGTATTTT.

This chain joins TRBV5-4 and TRBJ2-2; TRBD2 matches 9 bases. J was trimmed by 0 bases and V by 4 bases; bases with no gene match: 4. Germline loops: CDR1 SGHNT, CDR2 YYREEE (reference sequence). The CDR3 contains 16 residues. In DNA form, the CDR3 reads TGTGCCAGCAGCACTGGACTAGCGTCGAACACCGGGGAGCTGTTTTTT. Translation gives CASSTGLASNTGELFF.

There are a few counts of this clone. In DNA, the CDR3 is TGTGCCAGCAGCTTAGGCACTCCAACAGGGTACGGAAGCGAGCAGTACTTC. It translates to CASSLGTPTGYGSEQYF. V and J are TRBV7-2 and TRBJ2-7; TRBD1 might be the D (6 bases). Germline CDR1 reads SGHTA; CDR2 reads FQGNSA. There are 17 residues in the CDR3. V gave up 1 base and J gave up 6 bases, with 22 bases separating them. The variable domain in full, with the rest retrieved from reference TRBV7-2 and TRBJ2-7, is GAGVSQSPSNKVTEKGKDVELRCDPISGHTALYWYRQSLGQGLEFLIYFQGNSAPDKSGLPSDRFSAERTGGSVSTLTIQRTQQEDSAVYLCASSLGTPTGYGSEQYFGPGTRLTVT.

The V and J genes are TRBV29-1 and TRBJ2-4, with D possibly being TRBD2 (5 bases). Trimming took 6 bases from V and 9 from J, leaving 12 bases between them. Per germline, CDR1 SQVTM and CDR2 ANQGSEA. This CDR3 region has 11 residues. Here the CDR3 DNA reads TGCAGCGTATGGGAGTTGAGCATTCAGTACTTC. Amino acids: CSVWELSIQYF.

This chain joins TRBV7-9 and TRBJ2-3; TRBD1 matches at 9 bases. There are 16 residues in the CDR3. Germline CDR1 SEHNR, CDR2 FQNEAQ (reference sequence). V lost 2 bases, J lost 2 bases, and 5 bases stayed unmatched. As DNA, the CDR3 is TGTGCCAGCAGCTTAAGGACAGGGGATTACACAGATACGCAGTATTTT. It yields the protein CASSLRTGDYTDTQYF.

This clone was seen once. V gene TRBV2 combines with J gene TRBJ2-7, with 7 bases fitting TRBD1. This CDR3 region has 14 residues. With V trimmed by 1 base and J by 0 bases, 0 bases remained unmatched. Germline CDR1 and CDR2: SNHLY and FYNNEI. CDR3 in amino acids: CASSEGTGSYEQYF. CDR3 nucleotides: TGTGCCAGCAGTGAAGGGACAGGCTCCTACGAGCAGTACTTC.

This clone was observed a single time. The V gene is TRBV27, the J gene TRBJ2-3; TRBD1 or TRBD2 may be the D gene (6 bases each). CDR1 and CDR2 (germline): MNHEY, SMNVEV (reference sequence). V was cut by 6 bases and J by 4 bases, with 17 bases left in between. The CDR3 covers 15 residues. The DNA of the CDR3 is TGTGCCAGCAGCTTTGAGGGGGGATCGGCAGATACGCAGTATTTT. This sequence encodes CASSFEGGSADTQYF.

J is TRBJ2-7 and V is TRBV10-1; tentative D call: TRBD1 (6 bases). The germline V gene has CDR1 WNHNN and CDR2 SYGVQD (reference sequence). The CDR3 consists of 13 residues. Trimming pared 4 bases from V and 4 bases from J, leaving 11 bases between. The CDR3 protein is CASSAGQPYEQYF. CDR3 DNA: TGCGCCAGCAGTGCTGGACAGCCGTACGAGCAGTACTTC.